What follows describes a single TCR beta chain. No antigen is known for it. The data originate from a study of OX40 agonist ivuxolimab in advanced cancers. Study-wide background: Melanoma, hepatocellular carcinoma, head and neck or renal cell cancer occurred in dose-escalation patients. General study findings and limits: Averaging showed that CD8+ T cells had more expanded clones than CD4+ did.

V was pared by 7 bases and J by 2 bases, with 5 bases of the junction left unmatched. This CDR3 contains 14 residues. CDR1 is MNHEY, CDR2 SVGAGI, per germline. Measured with immunoSEQ multiplex PCR; TCRdb has only the in-frame clones, and not every one. The sample contains around 38,000 clones, 75% to 90% of which appear only once. The timepoints at which blood was sampled were baseline, cycle 4 day 1, and cycle 7 day 1. The specimen was CD4+ or CD8+ T cells sorted from blood, collected in a trial of the OX40 agonist ivuxolimab. The sequence derives from an adult with an advanced solid tumor such as melanoma, head and neck, liver or kidney cancer. The V gene is TRBV6-5, the J gene TRBJ2-7, with TRBD2 matching 10 bases. In DNA, the CDR3 is TGTGCCAGCAACCTAGCGGGGGCCCCCTACGAGCAGTACTTC. Protein product: CASNLAGAPYEQYF.